What follows describes a single T cell receptor beta chain. Its antigen remains unknown. This sample stems from a study of CD8+CD57+ T cells in acquired aplastic anemia. Overall study findings and caveats: In common between the patients and the controls were approximately 30 CD8+ CDR3 sequences.

Patients sequenced had flow cytometry evidence of CD8+CD57+ cell expansion. None of the patients had been given any therapy when their blood was sampled. Genomic DNA templated the TCR beta VDJ and CDR3 profiling. TCRdb analysed the reads with MiXCR anew, one entry per CDR3 protein. The table records about 160,000 distinct CDR3 sequences, over 70% of them present only once. This CDR3 spans 13 amino acids. Trimming at V came to 4 bases and at J to 10 bases, leaving 4 bases not matched to a gene. Per the germline V gene, CDR1 is SGHDN and CDR2 is FVKESK. Sequencing was performed on sorted CD4+, CD8+, or CD8+CD57+ T cells (not recorded which) from PBMCs. This sequence was found in a human donor with aplastic anemia. The rearrangement joins TRBV14 to TRBJ1-6; 7 positions match TRBD1. The CDR3 sequence is CASSPTGHSPLHF. In DNA form, the CDR3 reads TGTGCCAGCAGCCCGACAGGGCACTCACCCCTCCACTTT.